The rows below give T cell receptor beta chains drawn from one sample of a study of blood T cell repertoires in COVID-19. Profiled with immunoSEQ multiplex PCR; TCRdb holds only in-frame clones, not every one. Of 23,000 or so clones in the sample, 90% were seen once. The sequenced sample consisted of peripheral blood. Receptors originate from a human donor in a cohort sampled during active COVID-19. The CDR3 runs from the conserved cysteine through the conserved F or W. The D gene is left open where the match is weak. Clone size, where shown, is once, few, many, or a class for clones that have expanded.

>.|TRBJ2-7|TRBV7-2|.
CASSSTAGLYEQYF
TGTGCCAGCAGCTCAACCGCGGGGCTCTACGAGCAGTACTTC
>.|TRBJ2-7|TRBV12-5|TRBD1
CASGLAGTGTFYEQYF
TGTGCTAGTGGTTTGGCCGGGACAGGCACCTTCTACGAGCAGTACTTC
>.|TRBJ1-1|TRBV5-4|.
CASSLTGAISGEAFF
TGTGCCAGCAGCTTGACAGGAGCGATCTCCGGTGAAGCTTTCTTT
>once|TRBJ1-4|TRBV7-9|.
CASSLGSATNEKLFF
TGTGCCAGCAGCTTAGGTTCTGCAACTAATGAAAAACTGTTTTTT
>.|TRBJ1-4|TRBV9|.
CASSPQQGGEKLFF
TGTGCCAGCAGCCCCCAACAGGGAGGGGAAAAACTGTTTTTT
>once|TRBJ2-1|TRBV7-2|TRBD1
CASSRRGTYNEQFF
TGTGCCAGCAGCCGCAGGGGGACCTACAATGAGCAGTTCTTC
>once|TRBJ1-2|TRBV6-5|.
CASKEGQTKDGYTF
TGTGCCAGCAAGGAGGGGCAGACTAAGGATGGCTACACCTTC
>.|TRBJ2-4|TRBV27|.
CASSLRETLAKNIQYF
TGTGCCAGCAGTTTAAGGGAGACCCTAGCCAAAAACATTCAGTACTTC
>.|TRBJ2-3|TRBV24-1|TRBD1
CATSHLAGQGTDTQYF
TGTGCCACCAGTCACCTTGCGGGACAGGGGACAGATACGCAGTATTTT
>.|TRBJ2-1|TRBV11-2|TRBD2
CASSFRLAGGLSSYNEQFF
TGTGCCAGCAGCTTCCGACTAGCGGGGGGTTTGAGCTCCTACAATGAGCAGTTCTTC
>.|TRBJ2-7|TRBV6-2/TRBV6-3|.
CASSDGPGMYEQYF
TGTGCCAGCAGTGATGGTCCCGGGATGTACGAGCAGTACTTC
>.|TRBJ1-2|TRBV19|.
CASSISGNYGYTF
TGTGCCAGTAGTATTTCGGGGAACTATGGCTACACCTTC
>.|TRBJ2-7|TRBV6-2/TRBV6-3|.
CASSYGAVAEQYF
TGTGCCAGCAGTTACGGGGCAGTTGCAGAGCAGTACTTC
>few|TRBJ1-2|TRBV30|.
CAWSLSNYGYTF
TGTGCCTGGAGCCTTTCTAACTATGGCTACACCTTC
>once|TRBJ2-3|TRBV7-6|TRBD2
CASSLGGGGRTDTQYF
TGTGCCAGCAGCTTAGGTGGGGGGGGTAGGACAGATACGCAGTATTTT
>few|TRBJ1-2|TRBV27|.
CASSNNRGYVNYGYTF
TGTGCCAGCAGTAACAACCGGGGGTATGTTAACTATGGCTACACCTTC
>.|TRBJ2-3|TRBV7-6|.
CASSLRFGGTDTQYF
TGTGCCAGCAGCTTACGCTTCGGGGGCACAGATACGCAGTATTTT
>.|TRBJ1-5|TRBV6-5|TRBD1
CASRPDRGGQPQHF
TGTGCCAGCCGACCGGACAGGGGTGGTCAGCCCCAGCATTTT
>.|TRBJ2-3|TRBV19|TRBD1
CASRQQGALTDTQYF
TGTGCCAGTAGGCAACAGGGGGCGCTAACAGATACGCAGTATTTT
>.|TRBJ2-5|TRBV29-1|TRBD2
CSVMTSSQETQYF
TGCAGCGTGATGACTAGCAGTCAAGAGACCCAGTACTTC
>.|TRBJ2-7|TRBV27|.
CASSLRWSYEQYF
TGTGCCAGCAGCCTTCGGTGGAGCTACGAGCAGTACTTC
>.|TRBJ1-4|TRBV10-3|.
CAISERMGGLFF
TGTGCCATCAGTGAGCGGATGGGGGGACTGTTTTTT